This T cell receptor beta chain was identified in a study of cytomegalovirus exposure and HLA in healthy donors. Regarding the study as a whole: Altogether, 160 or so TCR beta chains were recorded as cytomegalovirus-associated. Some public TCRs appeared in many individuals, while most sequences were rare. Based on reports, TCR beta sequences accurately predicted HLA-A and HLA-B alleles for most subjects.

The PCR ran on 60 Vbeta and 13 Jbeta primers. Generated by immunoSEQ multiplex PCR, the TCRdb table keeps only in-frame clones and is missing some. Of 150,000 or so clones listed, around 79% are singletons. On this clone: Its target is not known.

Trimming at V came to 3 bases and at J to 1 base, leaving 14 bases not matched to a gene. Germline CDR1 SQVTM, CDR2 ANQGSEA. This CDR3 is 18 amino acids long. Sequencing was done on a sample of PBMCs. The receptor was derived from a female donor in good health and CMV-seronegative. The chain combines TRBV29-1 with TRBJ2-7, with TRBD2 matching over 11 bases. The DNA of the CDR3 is TGCAGCGTTGATGGTATAGCGGGAGGGGTCGGAAAGTCCTACGAGCAGTACTTC. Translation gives CSVDGIAGGVGKSYEQYF.